The entry that follows covers one T cell receptor (beta chain) sequence. What it binds is not known. How the authors handled the data: Quality scores were absent from the junction-only immunoSEQ sequences, so filtering differed. TCRdb's table, derived via immunoSEQ multiplex PCR, lists solely in-frame clones and lacks some. Clone size and V and J calls were adopted from that table, with D and trimming inferred from the DNA. The sample lists more than 2 million clones; approximately 94% were seen once. CD8 cells regarded as naive lacked CD45RO, were positively chosen for CCR7, and omitted terminally differentiated effector memory CD45RA+ cells. The donors were adults (healthy and HIV-negative) with no recent acute infections or vaccinations. These data come from a study of shared clonotypes between healthy human individuals. General observations from the study: A handful of donors had roughly 5% of their naive CD4 clonotypes in common. Clonotypes which were not shared had lower generation probabilities than clonotypes that all four donors shared.

This CDR3 contains 13 residues. The ends were cut back, 0 bases at V and 2 bases at J, with 6 bases in the middle. CDR1 is SGHRS and CDR2 is YFSETQ in the germline V gene. Sequences were obtained from naive CD8+ T cells sorted from blood. The sequence came from a man aged 18 to 30 in good health. This chain connects TRBV5-1 to TRBJ2-7; D gene uncertain. CDR3 bases: TGCGCCAGCAGCTTGGTGCAGACCTACGAGCAGTACTTC. Translated, it gives CASSLVQTYEQYF.